Presented here are 11 T cell receptor beta chains from one specimen sequenced in a study of regulatory and conventional T cells in RAG deficiency. The assay was immunoSEQ multiplex PCR, and TCRdb's table has in-frame clones only and misses some. This sample has around 37,000 clones, with approximately 89% found just once. A further study also used this sample, focusing on regulatory T cells. That paper states: The PCR used 52 TRBV and 13 TRBJ primers.

The specimen was CD8+ T cells sorted from blood. These receptors were taken from a human donor in good health.

This chain joins TRBV29-1 and TRBJ1-2; 7 positions agree with TRBD1. Trimming removed 0 bases from V and 3 bases from J; junction bases left unmatched: 10. CDR1 is SQVTM, CDR2 ANQGSEA, per germline. The CDR3 spans 16 residues. The CDR3, as DNA: TGCAGCGTTGAAGAGGGGGAACAGGGGTCCTACTATGGCTACACCTTC. It is translated as CSVEEGEQGSYYGYTF.

The rearrangement links TRBV27 to TRBJ1-2; tentative D call: TRBD1 (6 bases). Trimming cost V 8 bases and J 7 bases, with 17 bases left between them. This CDR3 comprises 13 residues. The germline CDR1 and CDR2 sequences are MNHEY and SMNVEV (reference sequence). The CDR3 DNA is TGTGCCAGCGCTCGCCGGGGGCGCCCTGGCTACACCTTC. Translation gives CASARRGRPGYTF.

The J gene is TRBJ1-6, the V gene TRBV4-2; no definite D call. The germline V and J ends were trimmed by 0 bases and 1 base, with 13 bases remaining between them. Germline lookup yields CDR1 LGHNA and CDR2 YNFKEQ. The CDR3 has 18 residues. CDR3 sequence: CASSQEVWVSSYNSPLHF. CDR3 DNA: TGTGCCAGCAGCCAAGAGGTTTGGGTTTCATCCTATAATTCACCCCTCCACTTT.

V is TRBV30 and J is TRBJ1-5; perhaps TRBD1 as D (6 bases). Germline-derived CDR1 and CDR2 are GTSNPN and SVGIG (reference sequence). The CDR3 is made up of 13 amino acids. The ends were cut back, 1 base at V and 2 bases at J, with 6 bases in the middle. The CDR3 DNA reads as TGTGCCTGGAGTGAGGGGGGCAATCAGCCCCAGCATTTT. Translated, it gives CAWSEGGNQPQHF.

The chain combines TRBV2 with TRBJ1-5; TRBD1 matches at 11 bases. This CDR3 contains 14 residues. CDR1 is SNHLY, CDR2 FYNNEI, per germline. The ends lost 6 bases at V and 7 bases at J; junction bases unmatched: 5. The CDR3 here is CASRRTGGLQPQHF. The CDR3 DNA reads TGTGCCAGCAGGCGGACAGGGGGCTTGCAGCCCCAGCATTTT.

The chain is built from TRBV28 and TRBJ1-2; TRBD1 aligns across 8 bases. There are 13 residues in the CDR3. The V and J ends lost 7 bases and 4 bases, in that order; junction bases with no gene match: 5. From germline, CDR1 is MDHEN and CDR2 SYDVKM. The CDR3 here is CASNTGTGYGYTF. In nucleotides, the CDR3 is TGTGCCAGCAACACCGGGACAGGCTATGGCTACACCTTC.

This clone was observed once. The V and J genes are TRBV30 and TRBJ1-5, with 9 bases identical to TRBD1. The V gene's germline CDR1 is GTSNPN and CDR2 SVGIG (reference sequence). The CDR3 is made up of 14 amino acids. V lost 2 bases, J lost 4 bases, and 3 bases stayed unmatched. CDR3 region: CAWSSGTGNQPQHF. The CDR3 coding sequence is TGTGCCTGGAGTTCCGGGACAGGGAATCAGCCCCAGCATTTT. Full variable domain (remainder filled in from reference TRBV30 and TRBJ1-5): SQTIHQWPATLVQPVGSPLSLECTVEGTSNPNLYWYRQAAGRGLQLLFYSVGIGQISSEVPQNLSASRPQDRQFILSSKKLLLSDSGFYLCAWSSGTGNQPQHFGDGTRLSIL.

The rearrangement links TRBV6-5 to TRBJ2-5, with TRBD1 as a possible D gene (6 bases). The DNA end favors TRBJ2-7, so the J call may be wrong. Germline values: CDR1 MNHEY, CDR2 SVGAGI. CDR3 length: 15 amino acids. The CDR3 nucleotides are TGTGCCAGCAGTTACAGGGCAGGGGCGGCCTACGAGCAGTACTTC. Translating it yields CASSYRAGAAYEQYF.

The chain carries TRBV7-9 and TRBJ2-3, with TRBD2 matching over 7 bases. This CDR3 is 12 amino acids long. Per germline, CDR1 SEHNR and CDR2 FQNEAQ (reference sequence). Germline trimming cut 5 bases from V and 10 bases from J; bases unmatched to any gene: 6. The CDR3: CASSGAGRSQYF. Here the CDR3 DNA reads TGTGCCAGCAGCGGAGCGGGGCGTTCGCAGTATTTT.

The CDR3 reads CASSPPTADPGAFF. DNA for the CDR3: TGTGCCAGCTCACCACCGACGGCAGATCCTGGGGCTTTCTTT. The chain links TRBV18 to TRBJ1-1; D gene unclear. With 0 bases removed from V and 11 bases from J, the gap between germline ends came to 16 bases. The length of the CDR3 is 14 residues. Germline V CDR1 and CDR2: KGHSH, LQKENI.

The chain is built from TRBV2 and TRBJ1-4; the match to TRBD1 covers 8 bases. The CDR3 has 16 amino acids. CDR1 SNHLY and CDR2 FYNNEI come from the germline V gene. Unmatched junction bases numbered 9, after V lost 5 bases and J lost 4 bases. This chain's CDR3 is CASSFTQGAGNEKLFF. Here the CDR3 DNA reads TGTGCCAGCAGTTTTACCCAGGGGGCCGGTAATGAAAAACTGTTTTTT.